This T cell receptor (beta chain) is drawn from a study of blood T cell repertoires in COVID-19 (TCRdb year 2020). Regarding the research as a whole: Samples from collaborators originated in the United States, Italy and Spain and spanned both the acute and convalescent phases of COVID-19. The material from the prospective study consisted of cDNA or gDNA derived from T cells, B-cell-depleted T cells, or PBMCs. Deeply sampled blood TCRbeta repertoires from subjects exposed to, actively infected with, or recovered from COVID-19 were included in the dataset. The repertoires were made available in a free public database intended to serve as a resource for research on the immune response to SARS-CoV-2. Samples were obtained from the ongoing ImmuneRACE study (first 160 participants) and from about 1,300 subjects provided by 6 global collaborators. A de-identified subject ID, COVID-19 status, age in years and sex were almost always included in the sample metadata. HLA class I and class II types, where available, came from metadata supplied by the sample provider rather than from assay-based typing. Points the paper makes about the study in general: The amount of clinical and demographic metadata varied by source and participant and was provided uncurated.

The collaborating institutions used their own protocols to collect whole blood in K2EDTA tubes. For TCRbeta analysis, collaborators shipped samples as frozen whole blood, isolated PBMCs, or DNA extracted from either of those sample types. Worth noting for this clone: Its antigen has not been determined. The input lacks base qualities; no much larger clone sits a single base away.

The immunoSEQ Assay, a bias-controlled multiplex PCR, was used to amplify TCRbeta CDR3 regions from genomic DNA. Concerning the study's data processing: The number of nucleated cells in each sample was estimated by amplification of reference gene primers within the assay. To quantify the absolute abundance of each unique TCRbeta CDR3 rearrangement, sequence reads were collapsed and filtered. For each sample, productive Simpson clonality was calculated as the square root of Simpson's diversity index over productive rearrangements. TCRdb mirrors the immuneACCESS table, restricted to in-frame sequences. Some clones are absent from its copies; in checked studies, under half trace to an unresolved V gene, and the reason for the others is unknown. That table gives V, J and clone size, and the DNA gave D and trimming. Across this sample there are about 280,000 clones, with 65% to 90% seen only once. Roughly 4.6% of the sample goes to the ten largest clones.

Reading from cysteine to phenylalanine, the CDR3 counts 14 amino acids. Only CDR3 DNA remains: 42 bases, in frame from the first base. Trimming takes 1 base from V and 8 bases from J, and the germline ends sit 12 bases apart. CDR1 SGHTA and CDR2 FQGTGA are derived from the germline V gene. This sequence was found in a man aged 50-59 years with active or convalescent COVID-19. Material: peripheral blood. The chain joins TRBV7-3 to TRBJ2-1, and perhaps TRBD1 as D gene, on 5 matching bases. The nucleotides are TGTGCCAGCAGCTTAAGCCAGGGCGGTGATGAGCAGTTCTTC. It encodes CASSLSQGGDEQFF.